Shown below are 27 T cell receptor beta chains from a single sample sequenced in a study of blood T cell repertoires in COVID-19. Assay used: immunoSEQ multiplex PCR; TCRdb lists only in-frame clones, some missing. The repertoire includes some 300,000 clones, 70% to 90% of them detected once, and 1% to 1.5% sits in the top ten. The source material was peripheral blood. The receptor source for this set is a man aged 65 to 79 with acute or convalescent COVID-19.

The genes are TRBV5-8 and TRBJ2-4; 10 bases fit TRBD2. CDR1 SGHTS and CDR2 YDEGEE come from the germline V gene. V was clipped by 0 bases and J by 0 bases; unmatched bases: 6. There are 18 residues in the CDR3. The CDR3 DNA is TGTGCCAGCAGCTTGGGGCTAGCGGGAGATGTAGCCAAAAACATTCAGTACTTC. Translated: CASSLGLAGDVAKNIQYF.

This sequence joins TRBV2 and TRBJ1-1, with a tentative D call TRBD1 (5 bases). Trimming took 6 bases from V and 0 from J, leaving 8 bases between them. The length of the CDR3 is 13 residues. Germline CDR1 and CDR2: SNHLY and FYNNEI. CDR3 residues: CASRQGLNTEAFF. The CDR3 DNA reads as TGTGCCAGCAGGCAGGGCTTGAACACTGAAGCTTTCTTT.

This chain links TRBV28 with TRBJ1-1; a possible D gene is TRBD1 (5 bases). The CDR3 is 14 amino acids. V was pared by 5 bases and J by 7 bases, with 17 bases between. Looked up from germline, CDR1 is MDHEN and CDR2 is SYDVKM. The CDR3 DNA sequence: TGTGCCAGCAGTCCTTCCATCCCGGGACTTGAAGCTTTCTTT. Its translation is CASSPSIPGLEAFF.

V is TRBV28 and J is TRBJ1-6; TRBD1 aligns across 10 bases. The V gene's germline CDR1 is MDHEN and CDR2 SYDVKM. Losses at the gene ends were 6 bases for V and 1 base for J; bases not matched to a gene: 15. The CDR3 sequence is 20 residues long. The CDR3 loop is CASSQLGGQGSRSYNSPLHF. The CDR3 DNA follows: TGTGCCAGCAGCCAACTGGGGGGACAGGGGAGTAGGTCCTATAATTCACCCCTCCACTTT.

CDR3 sequence (DNA): TGTGCCAGCAGCTTAGTAGGGACTAGCGGGGGGGGAGATACGCAGTATTTT. Translation: CASSLVGTSGGGDTQYF. This chain joins TRBV7-2 and TRBJ2-3; 16 positions match TRBD2. Germline V gives CDR1 SGHTA, CDR2 FQGNSA. Trimming at V came to 1 base and at J to 5 bases, leaving 3 bases not matched to a gene. The CDR3 consists of 17 residues. Full variable domain (rest looked up from reference TRBV7-2 and TRBJ2-3): GAGVSQSPSNKVTEKGKDVELRCDPISGHTALYWYRQSLGQGLEFLIYFQGNSAPDKSGLPSDRFSAERTGGSVSTLTIQRTQQEDSAVYLCASSLVGTSGGGDTQYFGPGTRLTVL.

The chain employs TRBV7-8 and TRBJ1-5, with unresolved D. Trimming stripped 1 base from V and 4 bases from J, with 8 bases between. Germline values: CDR1 SGHVS, CDR2 FQNEAQ. This CDR3 has 14 amino acids. The CDR3 is CASSLEAGNQPQHF. In nucleotides, the CDR3 is TGTGCCAGCAGCTTAGAGGCGGGGAATCAGCCCCAGCATTTT.

The chain carries TRBV19 and TRBJ1-5; 7 bases are a match to TRBD1. The germline gives CDR1 LNHDA, CDR2 SQIVND (reference sequence). Trimming cost V 1 base and J 6 bases; bases outside gene matches: 6. This CDR3 has 15 amino acids. The DNA for the CDR3 is TGTGCCAGTAGTATAGGACAGGGAAGGGGTCAGCCCCAGCATTTT. Its protein is CASSIGQGRGQPQHF.

The rearrangement uses TRBV5-5 and TRBJ2-1; D not certain. The CDR3 spans 12 residues. The V gene lost 1 base and the J gene lost 8 bases, with 7 bases spanning the gap. Germline values: CDR1 SGHKS, CDR2 YYEKEE (reference sequence). The CDR3 sequence: CASSLLVDEQFF. CDR3 sequence (DNA): TGTGCCAGCAGCTTGTTAGTAGATGAGCAGTTCTTC.

The CDR3 coding sequence is TGTGCCAGTAGTATAGTGGTAGCCACAGATACGCAGTATTTT. It translates to CASSIVVATDTQYF. The chain couples TRBV19 to TRBJ2-3; D is undetermined. V lost 1 base and J 2 bases, leaving 7 bases between the germline ends. CDR3 length: 14 residues. The germline CDR1 and CDR2 sequences are LNHDA and SQIVND (reference sequence).

About this clone itself: The same CDR3 also results from other DNA sequences found in this sample. This chain joins TRBV7-2 and TRBJ1-4, with TRBD1 matching over 7 bases. After removal of 1 base from V and 7 bases from J, the junction contained 6 bases not matched to a gene. The CDR3 covers 15 residues. CDR1 and CDR2 (germline): SGHTA, FQGNSA. The CDR3 is CASSLDRQGGEKLFF. Written as DNA, the CDR3 is TGTGCCAGCAGCTTAGATAGACAGGGAGGTGAAAAACTGTTTTTT.

The chain couples TRBV28 to TRBJ2-7; no clear D gene. Per germline, CDR1 MDHEN and CDR2 SYDVKM. This CDR3 region has 12 residues. Deletions cut 2 bases from V and 7 bases from J, with 9 bases between. The CDR3 DNA reads as TGTGCCAGCAGTTTAGGTTGGGCAGAGCAGTACTTC. Residues: CASSLGWAEQYF.

The chain has TRBV28 and TRBJ2-1; 12 positions agree with TRBD2. This CDR3 is built from 16 residues. CDR1 is MDHEN and CDR2 is SYDVKM in the germline V gene. J gave up 9 bases and V 5 bases, and 11 bases lay outside the gene matches. The CDR3 loop reads CASSPSPSGRASEQFF. The CDR3 region has the DNA TGTGCCAGCAGTCCCTCGCCTAGCGGGAGGGCCAGTGAGCAGTTCTTC.

The chain has TRBV7-2 and TRBJ2-3; the D is unclear. The CDR3 is 14 residues long. V was cut by 1 base and J by 2 bases, with 7 bases left in between. The V gene's germline CDR1 is SGHTA and CDR2 FQGNSA. The CDR3 DNA reads as TGTGCCAGCAGCTTAGATACTGCCACAGATACGCAGTATTTT. Translating gives CASSLDTATDTQYF.

This chain uses TRBV19 with TRBJ2-1; weak D call: TRBD2 (5 bases). Germline V gives CDR1 LNHDA, CDR2 SQIVND (reference sequence). The ends were cut back, 0 bases at V and 0 bases at J, with 18 bases in the middle. CDR3 length: 19 amino acids. CDR3 region: CASSIDLSASRSSYNEQFF. In DNA form, the CDR3 reads TGTGCCAGTAGTATAGATCTGTCGGCTAGCCGTAGCTCCTACAATGAGCAGTTCTTC.

The V call is TRBV18, the J call TRBJ1-4; 8 positions match TRBD1. Per the germline V gene, CDR1 is KGHSH and CDR2 is LQKENI. The CDR3 is 14 amino acids. V was pared by 2 bases and J by 6 bases, with 2 bases of the junction left unmatched. CDR3: CASSPTGGDEKLFF. DNA of the CDR3: TGTGCCAGCTCACCAACAGGGGGGGATGAAAAACTGTTTTTT.

This clone is a singleton in its sample. The rearrangement links TRBV18 to TRBJ2-5; a possible D gene is TRBD1 (6 bases). The V end was cut by 3 bases, the J end by 1 base, with 12 bases between. CDR1 is KGHSH and CDR2 is LQKENI in the germline V gene. CDR3 length equals 15 residues. CDR3 DNA: TGTGCCAGCTCACCGCTCACAGGGCCCCAAGAGACCCAGTACTTC. Its translation: CASSPLTGPQETQYF.

The chain combines TRBV15 with TRBJ1-6; 10 bases are a match to TRBD1. CDR1 and CDR2 from the germline V gene are LNHNV and YYDKDF (reference sequence). The CDR3 is 15 residues long. Trimming removed 1 base from V and 10 bases from J; junction bases left unmatched: 4. The CDR3 loop is CATSRGQGANSPLHF. The CDR3 bases are TGTGCCACCAGCAGAGGACAGGGGGCGAACTCACCCCTCCACTTT.

The chain combines TRBV14 with TRBJ2-7; TRBD1 agrees at 8 bases. The J segment lost 3 bases and the V segment lost 1 base, leaving 8 bases of the junction unmatched. In germline, CDR1 is SGHDN, CDR2 FVKESK. The CDR3 is 16 residues long. The CDR3 spells CASSQVYRTGNYEQYF. The CDR3 DNA is TGTGCCAGCAGCCAAGTGTACAGGACAGGGAACTACGAGCAGTACTTC.

The chain links TRBV7-2 to TRBJ2-3; 10 bases fit TRBD2. V lost 5 bases, J lost 0 bases, and 11 bases stayed unmatched. The CDR3 consists of 18 residues. Germline CDR1 and CDR2: SGHTA and FQGNSA. The CDR3 sequence is CASSPPGLARRSTDTQYF. For the CDR3, the DNA is TGTGCCAGCAGCCCTCCGGGACTAGCGCGTCGTAGCACAGATACGCAGTATTTT.

The chain has TRBV28 and TRBJ2-5; weak D call: TRBD2 (7 bases). Trimming removed 6 bases from V and 4 bases from J, with 24 bases in between. This CDR3 spans 17 amino acids. Per germline, CDR1 MDHEN and CDR2 SYDVKM. CDR3 nucleotides: TGTGCCAGCAGAGACAGGTTGGGAGGGCCTGGGTTAGAGACCCAGTACTTC. Its translation is CASRDRLGGPGLETQYF.

This clone occurred once. The gene calls are TRBV24-1 and TRBJ1-2; D is possibly TRBD1 (5 bases). Germline CDR1 is KGHDR and CDR2 is SFDVKD. This CDR3 contains 13 residues. V was shortened by 4 bases and J by 7 bases, with 12 bases between the two germline ends. In DNA form, the CDR3 reads TGTGCCACCAGTGACCTGACAGCAACTGGCTACACCTTC. It yields the protein CATSDLTATGYTF.

J is TRBJ2-3 and V is TRBV28; D ambiguous. V was clipped by 4 bases and J by 1 base, with 6 bases between them. The length of the CDR3 is 13 residues. Germline CDR1 reads MDHEN; CDR2 reads SYDVKM. CDR3 in amino acids: CASSSRGTDTQYF. The CDR3 coding sequence is TGTGCCAGCAGTTCCCGTGGCACAGATACGCAGTATTTT. Full variable domain (outside the CDR3, taken from reference TRBV28 and TRBJ2-3): DVKVTQSSRYLVKRTGEKVFLECVQDMDHENMFWYRQDPGLGLRLIYFSYDVKMKEKGDIPEGYSVSREKKERFSLILESASTNQTSMYLCASSSRGTDTQYFGPGTRLTVL.

This clone was recorded once. CDR3 residues: CASSRPGSAGVTGELFF. CDR3 bases: TGTGCCAGCTCACGCCCAGGGTCGGCAGGGGTCACCGGGGAGCTGTTTTTT. The chain carries TRBV18 and TRBJ2-2; TRBD1 is a possible D gene (6 bases). Trimming stripped 4 bases from V and 4 bases from J, with 19 bases between. This CDR3 comprises 17 residues. Germline CDR1 reads KGHSH; CDR2 reads LQKENI.

This rearrangement joins TRBV10-3 to TRBJ1-5, with 7 bases fitting TRBD1. The germline gives CDR1 ENHRY, CDR2 SYGVKD. The V and J ends lost 6 bases and 0 bases, in that order; junction bases with no gene match: 2. The CDR3 totals 14 residues. CDR3 DNA: TGTGCCATCAGCAGGGGGGATAGCAATCAGCCCCAGCATTTT. Its translation: CAISRGDSNQPQHF.

The rearrangement uses TRBV6-5 and TRBJ2-1, with TRBD2 identical over 7 bases. This CDR3 contains 14 residues. V lost 11 bases to trimming and J lost 4 bases; unmatched junction nucleotides: 11. The germline CDR1 and CDR2 sequences are MNHEY and SVGAGI. The CDR3 spells CAAVGRTEYNEQFF. The CDR3 DNA follows: TGTGCCGCCGTCGGGAGGACGGAATACAATGAGCAGTTCTTC.

The chain employs TRBV3-1 (or the pseudogene TRBV3-2) and TRBJ1-1, with D possibly matching TRBD1 (5 bases). The CDR3 has 15 residues. Per the germline V gene, CDR1 is LGHDT and CDR2 is YNNKEL (reference sequence). The V end lost 1 base, the J end lost 10 bases, and 19 bases lay between the germline ends. The CDR3 here is CASSQGRGARSRAFF. The CDR3 DNA reads TGTGCCAGCAGCCAAGGGAGGGGTGCCCGAAGTAGAGCTTTCTTT.

The chain couples TRBV23-1 to TRBJ1-1; TRBD1 is a possible D gene (6 bases). TRBV23-1 falls under the ORF class, with uncertain function. The CDR3 consists of 16 residues. Between the trimmed V and J ends, which lost 7 bases and 10 bases, there was a span of 28 bases. Here the CDR3 reads CASILGGGPLCFGAFF. In DNA, the CDR3 is TGCGCCAGCATCCTCGGGGGGGGGCCGCTGTGCTTCGGAGCTTTCTTT.